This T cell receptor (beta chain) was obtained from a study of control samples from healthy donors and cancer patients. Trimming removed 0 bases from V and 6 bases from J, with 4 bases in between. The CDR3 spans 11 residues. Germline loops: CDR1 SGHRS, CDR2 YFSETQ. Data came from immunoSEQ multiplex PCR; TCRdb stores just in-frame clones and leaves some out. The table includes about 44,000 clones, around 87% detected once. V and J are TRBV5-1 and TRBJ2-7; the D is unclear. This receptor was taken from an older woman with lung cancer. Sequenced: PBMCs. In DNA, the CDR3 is TGCGCCAGCAGCTTGGGGGGCGAGCAGTACTTC. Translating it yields CASSLGGEQYF.